The 30 T cell receptor beta chains below all came from one sample that was sequenced in a study of beta chain features in type 1 diabetes. cDNA synthesis used the whole RNA isolate, giving expressed TCRB sequences. Assay: immunoSEQ multiplex PCR; the TCRdb copy retains only in-frame clones and omits some. The table has about 110,000 clones, about two fifths seen once; the top ten hold approximately 0.065%. The sequenced material came from stem cell memory CD4+ T cells from blood. These receptors were collected from a woman aged 18-29 years in good health.

The V and J genes are TRBV10-3 and TRBJ2-2, with 9 bases matching TRBD2. Germline V lookup: CDR1 ENHRY, CDR2 SYGVKD. The CDR3 is 15 residues long. Losses at the gene ends were 7 bases for V and 5 bases for J; bases not matched to a gene: 8. CDR3 amino acids: CAITSTSGLTGELFF. CDR3 DNA: TGTGCCATCACCTCGACTAGCGGCCTAACCGGGGAGCTGTTTTTT.

This rearrangement joins TRBV18 to TRBJ2-7; weak D call: TRBD2 (6 bases). V shed 3 bases and J shed 0 bases, with 12 bases lying between them. The CDR3 runs to 15 residues. The V gene's germline CDR1 is KGHSH and CDR2 LQKENI. The CDR3 bases are TGTGCCAGCTCACCGCGACTAGAAAGCTCCTACGAGCAGTACTTC. Protein product: CASSPRLESSYEQYF. The complete variable domain, with remaining parts taken from reference TRBV18 and TRBJ2-7, reads NAGVMQNPRHLVRRRGQEARLRCSPMKGHSHVYWYRQLPEEGLKFMVYLQKENIIDESGMPKERFSAEFPKEGPSILRIQQVVRGDSAAYFCASSPRLESSYEQYFGPGTRLTVT.

The chain carries TRBV4-2 and TRBJ2-1, with D possibly matching TRBD2 (5 bases). The V gene lost 4 bases and the J gene lost 7 bases, with 20 bases spanning the gap. In germline, CDR1 is LGHNA, CDR2 YNFKEQ. The CDR3 contains 16 residues. In nucleotides, the CDR3 is TGTGCCAGCAGCCCGCCTGCGGGCTCTCCTCTTAATGAGCAGTTCTTC. Its protein is CASSPPAGSPLNEQFF.

The chain recombines TRBV30 with TRBJ1-4, with D perhaps TRBD1 (5 bases). Germline V lookup: CDR1 GTSNPN, CDR2 SVGIG (reference sequence). There are 13 residues in the CDR3. The V gene lost 0 bases and the J gene lost 14 bases, with 16 bases spanning the gap. CDR3 coding DNA: TGTGCCTGGAGTGTTTTGACAGTCCGTAAGCTGTTTTTT. Translating gives CAWSVLTVRKLFF.

The rearrangement links TRBV30 to TRBJ1-2; possible D gene TRBD1, 5 bases. The germline V and J ends were trimmed by 4 bases and 7 bases, with 7 bases remaining between them. Germline values: CDR1 GTSNPN, CDR2 SVGIG (reference sequence). The CDR3 is 10 residues long. This CDR3 is CAWMGGGYTF. Here the CDR3 DNA reads TGTGCCTGGATGGGGGGTGGCTACACCTTC.

The V and J genes are TRBV7-8 and TRBJ2-3; 8 nucleotides agree with TRBD1. Trimming removed 7 bases from V and 5 bases from J; junction bases left unmatched: 14. The germline V gene encodes CDR1 SGHVS and CDR2 FQNEAQ. The CDR3 consists of 16 residues. This CDR3 reads CASMGPRTGMGDTQYF. The CDR3 DNA sequence: TGTGCCAGCATGGGGCCGAGGACAGGGATGGGAGATACGCAGTATTTT. Variable domain in full (rest from reference TRBV7-8 and TRBJ2-3): GAGVSQSPRYKVAKRGQDVALRCDPISGHVSLFWYQQALGQGPEFLTYFQNEAQLDKSGLPSDRFFAERPEGSVSTLKIQRTQQEDSAVYLCASMGPRTGMGDTQYFGPGTRLTVL.

The table lists this clone with a few counts. This rearrangement joins TRBV28 to TRBJ2-1; 8 positions match TRBD1. The CDR3 has 12 amino acids. Germline lookup yields CDR1 MDHEN and CDR2 SYDVKM. V trimming: 5 bases; J trimming: 9 bases; junction bases outside the gene matches: 3. The CDR3 nucleotides are TGTGCCAGCAGTAGGACAGGGAGTGAGCAGTTCTTC. Its protein is CASSRTGSEQFF.

V is TRBV5-1 and J is TRBJ2-7, with D maybe TRBD1 (6 bases). The CDR3 covers 15 residues. CDR1 is SGHRS, CDR2 YFSETQ, per germline. V was clipped by 2 bases and J by 3 bases, with 15 bases between them. In DNA, the CDR3 is TGCGCCAGCAGCTTCAACGGACAGAGCTACTACGAGCAGTACTTC. Its translation: CASSFNGQSYYEQYF.

The V and J genes are TRBV7-3 and TRBJ2-7, with TRBD2 identical over 16 bases. V was clipped by 0 bases and J by 7 bases; unmatched bases: 3. In germline, CDR1 is SGHTA, CDR2 FQGTGA. CDR3 size: 16 residues. Here the CDR3 reads CASSLTGTSGRDEQYF. Written as DNA, the CDR3 is TGTGCCAGCAGCTTAACCGGGACTAGCGGGAGGGATGAGCAGTACTTC.

This clone was picked up a small number of times. The gene calls are TRBV18 and TRBJ1-2; D unclear. V was pared by 5 bases and J by 5 bases, with 18 bases between. Germline V gives CDR1 KGHSH, CDR2 LQKENI. The CDR3 contains 15 residues. Here the CDR3 reads CASSYVMRGYYGYTF. The CDR3 DNA reads TGTGCCAGCTCATATGTCATGCGGGGATATTATGGCTACACCTTC.

This clone was counted only a few times. The chain joins TRBV10-3 to TRBJ2-3, with 7 bases lining up with TRBD2. The CDR3 is 16 residues long. The V segment lost 2 bases and the J segment 0 bases; nucleotides outside the gene matches: 5. Germline CDR1 is ENHRY and CDR2 is SYGVKD. The CDR3 protein is CAISEAGGTSTDTQYF. The CDR3 nucleotides read TGTGCCATCAGTGAGGCCGGGGGGACCAGCACAGATACGCAGTATTTT.

The CDR3 DNA follows: TGTGCCAGTAGTAGGCGTTTGGGGGAGGCGGACACTGAAGCTTTCTTT. Translating gives CASSRRLGEADTEAFF. V and J are TRBV19 and TRBJ1-1, with a tentative D call TRBD1 (5 bases). CDR1 is LNHDA and CDR2 is SQIVND in the germline V gene (reference sequence). This CDR3 has 16 amino acids. V lost 4 bases and J lost 3, with 18 bases in between.

This clone was counted once. The identical CDR3 is also encoded by other nucleotide sequences in the sample. The gene calls are TRBV7-9 and TRBJ2-1; the match to TRBD1 covers 10 bases. Germline loops: CDR1 SEHNR, CDR2 FQNEAQ (reference sequence). This CDR3 is built from 17 residues. The V and J ends lost 5 bases and 4 bases, in that order; junction bases with no gene match: 11. The CDR3 DNA sequence: TGTGCCAGCAGCCCTGGACAGGGGGGGAGCTCTTACAATGAGCAGTTCTTC. This codes for CASSPGQGGSSYNEQFF.

This clone was observed a few times. This chain joins TRBV7-3 and TRBJ2-1; the D gene is possibly TRBD1 (5 bases). The CDR3 length is 14 residues. V gave up 0 bases and J gave up 6 bases, with 9 bases separating them. Germline V gene sequence: CDR1 SGHTA, CDR2 FQGTGA. CDR3 bases: TGTGCCAGCAGCTTAACCCAGGGAAGCAATGAGCAGTTCTTC. Translating gives CASSLTQGSNEQFF.

The genes are TRBV6-6 and TRBJ2-1, with 8 positions matching TRBD2. With 5 bases clipped from V and 8 bases from J, the junction kept 8 bases outside the gene matches. In germline, CDR1 is MNHNY, CDR2 SVGAGI (reference sequence). CDR3 length equals 14 residues. The CDR3, as DNA: TGTGCCAGCAGTCCCGGGACTAGGTTCGATGAGCAGTTCTTC. Its translation is CASSPGTRFDEQFF.

The V call is TRBV7-2, the J call TRBJ1-5, with 9 bases matching TRBD1. Germline-derived CDR1 and CDR2 are SGHTA and FQGNSA. The CDR3 sequence is 15 residues long. V trimming: 5 bases; J trimming: 7 bases; junction bases outside the gene matches: 9. The CDR3 DNA follows: TGTGCCAGCAGCCCACAGGGGGCGCAGGGACAGCCCCAGCATTTT. The encoded protein is CASSPQGAQGQPQHF.

The V gene is TRBV6-6, the J gene TRBJ2-1; D gene unclear. This CDR3 contains 15 residues. V lost 0 bases to trimming and J lost 4 bases, with 10 bases between them. CDR1 is MNHNY and CDR2 is SVGAGI in the germline V gene (reference sequence). The CDR3 region is CASSYSRLRYNEQFF. The DNA of the CDR3 is TGTGCCAGCAGTTACTCTAGACTGAGATACAATGAGCAGTTCTTC.

The gene calls are TRBV9 and TRBJ2-7, with D possibly matching TRBD1 (6 bases). Germline lookup yields CDR1 SGDLS and CDR2 YYNGEE. The V end lost 0 bases, the J end lost 7 bases, and 20 bases lay between the germline ends. The CDR3 runs 16 residues. DNA for the CDR3: TGTGCCAGCAGCGTAGGATTGAGGGGGAGTCTAGGGGAGCAGTACTTC. This sequence encodes CASSVGLRGSLGEQYF.

This chain joins TRBV5-1 and TRBJ2-7, with 7 bases matching TRBD2. V shed 0 bases and J 5 bases; nucleotides not matched to a gene: 8. The germline gives CDR1 SGHRS, CDR2 YFSETQ. The CDR3 is 15 amino acids. The CDR3 spells CASSLAVTSPDEQYF. CDR3 nucleotides: TGCGCCAGCAGCTTGGCTGTGACTAGCCCCGACGAGCAGTACTTC.

The V and J genes are TRBV6-6 and TRBJ2-3; the match to TRBD2 covers 7 bases. V shed 2 bases and J 0 bases; nucleotides not matched to a gene: 5. The CDR3 spans 16 residues. The V gene's germline CDR1 is MNHNY and CDR2 SVGAGI (reference sequence). CDR3 DNA: TGTGCCAGCAGTTACGGGGGGGGAGCTAGCACAGATACGCAGTATTTT. Protein: CASSYGGGASTDTQYF.

A few counts support this clone. V is TRBV28 and J is TRBJ1-4, with D unclear. V was clipped by 6 bases and J by 8 bases, with 19 bases between them. Germline values: CDR1 MDHEN, CDR2 SYDVKM. The length of the CDR3 is 15 residues. The CDR3 nucleotides are TGTGCCAGCAGCCCCACGGCCGGAGGGTACGAAAAACTGTTTTTT. Its translation is CASSPTAGGYEKLFF.

This chain links TRBV2 with TRBJ2-5; D is ambiguous. The DNA matches TRBJ2-7 better at its end, which makes the J call doubtful. In germline, CDR1 is SNHLY, CDR2 FYNNEI. The CDR3 has 14 amino acids. In DNA form, the CDR3 reads TGTGCCAGCAGTGACAGGCGTGGTTCCTACGAGCAGTACTTC. Translation gives CASSDRRGSYEQYF.

This clone has a single count. The chain joins TRBV28 to TRBJ1-5; 8 bases line up with TRBD1. The germline gives CDR1 MDHEN, CDR2 SYDVKM. This CDR3 spans 19 amino acids. Trimming removed 5 bases from V and 5 bases from J; junction bases left unmatched: 20. The CDR3 bases are TGTGCCAGCAGTGCACCCGGGCCGGGACAGGACGGGAGTTATCAGCCCCAGCATTTT. Translated, it gives CASSAPGPGQDGSYQPQHF.

The chain recombines TRBV11-2 with TRBJ2-2; no clear D. CDR1 is SGHAT and CDR2 is FQNNGV in the germline V gene. The CDR3 is 14 amino acids. Deletions cut 4 bases from V and 1 base from J, with 7 bases between. Here the CDR3 DNA reads TGTGCCAGCAGCTCCTCCTTGAACACCGGGGAGCTGTTTTTT. This gives the protein CASSSSLNTGELFF.

Note on this clone: At one boundary the junction diverges from the germline segment, which might be a read error. The chain uses TRBV11-2 and TRBJ2-7; weak D call: TRBD1 (5 bases). The CDR3 has 17 amino acids. In germline, CDR1 is SGHAT, CDR2 FQNNGV. The CDR3 sequence: CASSLDRKSWGTYGQYF. For the CDR3, the DNA is TGTGCCAGCAGCTTAGATCGGAAGTCGTGGGGCACCTACGGGCAGTACTTC.

The rearrangement links TRBV6-6 to TRBJ1-1; D not resolved. V lost 10 bases and J 0 bases, leaving 15 bases between the germline ends. CDR3 size: 14 residues. Germline V gene data show CDR1 as MNHNY and CDR2 as SVGAGI (reference sequence). DNA for the CDR3: TGTGCCATCTTGGCGGGGTCTATGAACACTGAAGCTTTCTTT. Translated, it gives CAILAGSMNTEAFF.

This clone was seen more than once but under ten times. The chain links TRBV18 to TRBJ2-1; 7 bases are a match to TRBD1. This CDR3 has 15 amino acids. Germline V gene lookup returns CDR1 KGHSH and CDR2 LQKENI. J gave up 16 bases and V 6 bases, and 21 bases lay outside the gene matches. CDR3: CASSYTEGGAYGGFF. The CDR3 nucleotides are TGTGCCAGCTCGTATACCGAAGGGGGCGCCTATGGAGGATTCTTC.

V and J are TRBV28 and TRBJ2-7; a possible D gene is TRBD1 (6 bases). Trimming removed 2 bases at V and 4 bases at J, with 9 bases between. CDR3 length equals 13 residues. Looked up from germline, CDR1 is MDHEN and CDR2 is SYDVKM. CDR3 residues: CASSLGQKYEQYF. The CDR3 region has the DNA TGTGCCAGCAGTTTAGGACAGAAATACGAGCAGTACTTC.

There are a few counts of this clone. The J gene is TRBJ2-1, the V gene TRBV11-1, with 13 bases matching TRBD2. V trimming: 4 bases; J trimming: 10 bases; junction bases outside the gene matches: 10. Germline CDR1 reads SGHAT; CDR2 reads FQDESV (reference sequence). This CDR3 comprises 16 residues. CDR3 nucleotides: TGTGCCAGCAGCTACACAGGACTAGCGGGAGCGAGGGAGCAGTTCTTC. It yields the protein CASSYTGLAGAREQFF. The entire variable domain, with the rest obtained from reference TRBV11-1 and TRBJ2-1, is as follows: EAEVAQSPRYKITEKSQAVAFWCDPISGHATLYWYRQILGQGPELLVQFQDESVVDDSQLPKDRFSAERLKGVDSTLKIQPAELGDSAMYLCASSYTGLAGAREQFFGPGTRLTVL.

The sample holds a few counts of this clone. V usage is TRBV7-2 and J usage is TRBJ2-3; D call uncertain. Trimming took off 5 bases at V and 3 bases at J, with 12 bases between the two ends. CDR1 SGHTA and CDR2 FQGNSA come from the germline V gene. CDR3 length: 14 amino acids. CDR3 nucleotide sequence: TGTGCCAGCAGCCCGTCCCGAGCGACAGATACGCAGTATTTT. This codes for CASSPSRATDTQYF.